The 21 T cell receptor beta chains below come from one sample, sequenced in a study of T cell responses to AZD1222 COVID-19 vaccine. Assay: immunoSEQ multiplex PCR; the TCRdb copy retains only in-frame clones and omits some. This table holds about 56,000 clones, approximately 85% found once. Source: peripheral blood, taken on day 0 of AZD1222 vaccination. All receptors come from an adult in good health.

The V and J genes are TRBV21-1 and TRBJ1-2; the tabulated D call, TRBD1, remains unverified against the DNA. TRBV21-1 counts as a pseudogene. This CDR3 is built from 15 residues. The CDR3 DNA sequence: TGTGCCATCGATAAAACCTACAGGGATGGGGGCGGCTACACCTTC. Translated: CAIDKTYRDGGGYTF.

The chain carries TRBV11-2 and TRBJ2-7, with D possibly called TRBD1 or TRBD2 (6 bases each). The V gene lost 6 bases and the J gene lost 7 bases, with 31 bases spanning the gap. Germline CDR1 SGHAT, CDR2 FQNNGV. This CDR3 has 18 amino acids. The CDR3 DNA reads TGTGCCAGCAGTTCTAGATGGGGCCAACCAAGGGGGGAGACGGAGCAGTACTTC. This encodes CASSSRWGQPRGETEQYF.

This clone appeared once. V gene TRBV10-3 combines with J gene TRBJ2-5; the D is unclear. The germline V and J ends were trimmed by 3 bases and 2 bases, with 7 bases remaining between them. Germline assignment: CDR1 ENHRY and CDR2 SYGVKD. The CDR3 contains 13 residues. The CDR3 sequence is CAISDQQQETQYF. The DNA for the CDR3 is TGTGCCATCAGTGACCAACAACAAGAGACCCAGTACTTC.

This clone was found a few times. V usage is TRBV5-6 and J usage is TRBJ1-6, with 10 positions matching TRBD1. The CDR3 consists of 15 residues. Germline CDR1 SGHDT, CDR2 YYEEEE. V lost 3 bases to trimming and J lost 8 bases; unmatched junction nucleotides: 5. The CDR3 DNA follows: TGTGCCAGCAGCTCGGGACAGGGGTTTCATTCACCCCTCCACTTT. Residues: CASSSGQGFHSPLHF.

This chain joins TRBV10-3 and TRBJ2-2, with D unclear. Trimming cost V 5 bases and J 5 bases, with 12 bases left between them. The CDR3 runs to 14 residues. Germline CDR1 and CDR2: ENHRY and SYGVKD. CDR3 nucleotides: TGTGCCATCAGTCGTGACCCTGATACCGGGGAGCTGTTTTTT. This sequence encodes CAISRDPDTGELFF.

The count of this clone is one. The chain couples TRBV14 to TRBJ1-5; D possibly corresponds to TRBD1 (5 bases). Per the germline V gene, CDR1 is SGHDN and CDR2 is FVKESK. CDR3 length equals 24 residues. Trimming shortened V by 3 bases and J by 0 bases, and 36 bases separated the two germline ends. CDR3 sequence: CASSHKRSPSSGGPGGHSNQPQHF. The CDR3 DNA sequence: TGTGCCAGCAGCCATAAAAGGAGTCCATCTTCTGGGGGACCCGGTGGGCATAGCAATCAGCCCCAGCATTTT.

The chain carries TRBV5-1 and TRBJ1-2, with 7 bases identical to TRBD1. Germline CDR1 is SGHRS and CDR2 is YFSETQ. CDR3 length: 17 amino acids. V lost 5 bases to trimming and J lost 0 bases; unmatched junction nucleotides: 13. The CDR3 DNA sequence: TGCGCCAGCAGAAAAGGGACAGTTGGAAACGCTAACTATGGCTACACCTTC. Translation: CASRKGTVGNANYGYTF.

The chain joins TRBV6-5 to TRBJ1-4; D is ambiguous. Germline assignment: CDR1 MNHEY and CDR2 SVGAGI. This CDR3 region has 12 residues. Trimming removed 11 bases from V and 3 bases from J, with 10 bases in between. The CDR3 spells CAGGLSNEKLFF. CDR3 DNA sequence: TGTGCCGGAGGGTTATCTAATGAAAAACTGTTTTTT.

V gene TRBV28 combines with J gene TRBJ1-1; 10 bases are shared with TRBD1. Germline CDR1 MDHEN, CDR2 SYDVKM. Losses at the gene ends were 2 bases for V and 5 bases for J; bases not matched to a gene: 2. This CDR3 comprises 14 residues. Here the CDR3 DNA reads TGTGCCAGCAGTTTAGACAGGGGGCGAACTGAAGCTTTCTTT. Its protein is CASSLDRGRTEAFF.

Here the CDR3 DNA reads TGTGCCAGCAGGCCCAGCGGGGGGGCAGATACGCAGTATTTT. Protein sequence: CASRPSGGADTQYF. The gene calls are TRBV6-6 and TRBJ2-3; 10 positions match TRBD2. Trimming at V came to 6 bases and at J to 4 bases, leaving 4 bases not matched to a gene. The CDR3 runs 14 residues. Looked up from germline, CDR1 is MNHNY and CDR2 is SVGAGI (reference sequence).

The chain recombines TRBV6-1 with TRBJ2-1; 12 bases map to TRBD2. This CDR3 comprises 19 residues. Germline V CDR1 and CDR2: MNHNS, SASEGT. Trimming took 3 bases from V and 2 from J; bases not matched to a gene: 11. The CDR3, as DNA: TGTGCCAGCAGTGATTCTAGCGGGGGGGCCTTTAACCCCTACAATGAGCAGTTCTTC. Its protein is CASSDSSGGAFNPYNEQFF.

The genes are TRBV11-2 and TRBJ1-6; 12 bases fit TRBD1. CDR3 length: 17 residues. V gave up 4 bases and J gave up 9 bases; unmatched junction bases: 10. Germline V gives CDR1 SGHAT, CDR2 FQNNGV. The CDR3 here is CASSSGGTGGDFSPLHF. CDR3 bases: TGTGCCAGCAGCTCGGGAGGGACAGGGGGCGATTTTTCACCCCTCCACTTT.

The CDR3: CASSSTGERGSGNQPQHF. In DNA, the CDR3 is TGTGCCAGCAGCTCTACAGGGGAAAGGGGATCAGGCAATCAGCCCCAGCATTTT. The chain joins TRBV7-9 to TRBJ1-5, with 7 bases aligning to TRBD1. V lost 4 bases, J lost 2 bases, and 14 bases stayed unmatched. The CDR3 sequence is 18 residues long. Per germline, CDR1 SEHNR and CDR2 FQNEAQ (reference sequence).

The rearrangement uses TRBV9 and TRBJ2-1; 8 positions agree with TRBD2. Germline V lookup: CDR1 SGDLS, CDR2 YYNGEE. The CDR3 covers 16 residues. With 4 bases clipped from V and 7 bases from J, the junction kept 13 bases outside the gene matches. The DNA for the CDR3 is TGTGCCAGCAGCAAACCACCGGGACTAGTTTATAATGAGCAGTTCTTC. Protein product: CASSKPPGLVYNEQFF. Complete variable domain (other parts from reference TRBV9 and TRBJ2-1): DSGVTQTPKHLITATGQRVTLRCSPRSGDLSVYWYQQSLDQGLQFLIQYYNGEERAKGNILERFSAQQFPDLHSELNLSSLELGDSALYFCASSKPPGLVYNEQFFGPGTRLTVL.

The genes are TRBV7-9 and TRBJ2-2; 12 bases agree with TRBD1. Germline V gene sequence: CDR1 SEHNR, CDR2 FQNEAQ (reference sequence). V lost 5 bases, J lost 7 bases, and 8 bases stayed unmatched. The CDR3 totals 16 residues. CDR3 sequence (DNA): TGTGCCAGCAGCATCCCGGGACAGGGGGCGGTCGGGGAGCTGTTTTTT. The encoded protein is CASSIPGQGAVGELFF. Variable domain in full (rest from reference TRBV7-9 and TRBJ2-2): DTGVSQNPRHKITKRGQNVTFRCDPISEHNRLYWYRQTLGQGPEFLTYFQNEAQLEKSRLLSDRFSAERPKGSFSTLEIQRTEQGDSAMYLCASSIPGQGAVGELFFGEGSRLTVL.

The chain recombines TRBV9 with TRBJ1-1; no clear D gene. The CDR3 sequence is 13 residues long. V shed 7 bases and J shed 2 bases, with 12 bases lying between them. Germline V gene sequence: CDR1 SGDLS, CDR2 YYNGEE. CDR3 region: CASLRPPNTEAFF. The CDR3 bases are TGTGCCAGCCTCCGGCCGCCCAACACTGAAGCTTTCTTT.

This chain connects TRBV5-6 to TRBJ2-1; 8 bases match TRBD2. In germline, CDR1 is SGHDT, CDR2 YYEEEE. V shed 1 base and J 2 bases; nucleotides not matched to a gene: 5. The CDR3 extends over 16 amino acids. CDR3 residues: CASSLRLAHPYNEQFF. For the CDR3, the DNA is TGTGCCAGCAGCTTGAGACTAGCGCACCCCTACAATGAGCAGTTCTTC.

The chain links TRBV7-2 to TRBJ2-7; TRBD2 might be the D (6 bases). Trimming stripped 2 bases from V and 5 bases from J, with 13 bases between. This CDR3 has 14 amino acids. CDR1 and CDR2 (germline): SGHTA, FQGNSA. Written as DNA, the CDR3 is TGTGCCAGCAGCTTATCGGGACTTAAGCACGAGCAGTACTTC. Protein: CASSLSGLKHEQYF.

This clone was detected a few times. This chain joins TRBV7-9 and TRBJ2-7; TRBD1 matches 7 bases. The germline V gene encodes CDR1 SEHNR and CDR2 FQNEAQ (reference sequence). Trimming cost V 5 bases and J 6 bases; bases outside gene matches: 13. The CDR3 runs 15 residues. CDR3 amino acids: CASSLTGSPPFEQYF. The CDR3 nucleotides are TGTGCCAGCAGCCTGACAGGGAGCCCCCCGTTCGAGCAGTACTTC. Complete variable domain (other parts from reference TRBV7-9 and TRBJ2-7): DTGVSQNPRHKITKRGQNVTFRCDPISEHNRLYWYRQTLGQGPEFLTYFQNEAQLEKSRLLSDRFSAERPKGSFSTLEIQRTEQGDSAMYLCASSLTGSPPFEQYFGPGTRLTVT.

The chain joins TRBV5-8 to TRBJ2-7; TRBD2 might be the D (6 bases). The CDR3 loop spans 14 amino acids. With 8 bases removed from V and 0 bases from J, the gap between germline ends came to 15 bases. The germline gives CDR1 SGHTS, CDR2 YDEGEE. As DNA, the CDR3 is TGTGCCAGTAAGTCGGGACTCTTCTCCTACGAGCAGTACTTC. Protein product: CASKSGLFSYEQYF.

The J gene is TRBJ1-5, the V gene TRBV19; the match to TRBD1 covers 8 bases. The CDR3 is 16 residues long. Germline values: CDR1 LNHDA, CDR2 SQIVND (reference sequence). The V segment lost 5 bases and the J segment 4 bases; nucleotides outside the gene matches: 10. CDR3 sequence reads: CASSRTGLGGNQPQHF. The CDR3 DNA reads TGTGCCAGTAGTCGGACAGGGTTGGGAGGGAATCAGCCCCAGCATTTT.